The rows below give T cell receptor beta chains drawn from one sample of a study of blood T cell repertoires in COVID-19. The method was immunoSEQ multiplex PCR; TCRdb's version includes in-frame clones alone and lacks a portion of them. In the table there are approximately 200,000 clones, 75% to 90% of which are singletons. Input material: PBMCs or T cells enriched from blood (not recorded which). Source of these receptors: a woman in her 30s who had been exposed to COVID-19. CDR3s include the opening cysteine and the closing phenylalanine or tryptophan. The order of the fields is J gene, clone size, CDR3 length, V gene, D gene, CDR3 DNA, CDR3 protein. The D gene is left open where the match is weak. A row's size may be missing; if present it is once, few, many or a size class.

TRBJ1-2,NA,17,TRBV15,NA,TGTGCCACCAGCAGAGGTCCGGGTGCGACAGCAAACTATGGCTACACCTTC,CATSRGPGATANYGYTF
TRBJ1-5,NA,15,TRBV21-1,NA,TGTGCCAGCTCGTACCTTGGAAGGTGCGGAAGGCCCCAGCATTTT,CASSYLGRCGRPQHF
TRBJ2-3,few,12,TRBV19,NA,TGTGCCAGTAGTATGAGAGCAGATACGCAGTATTTT,CASSMRADTQYF
TRBJ2-2,NA,15,TRBV30,NA,TGTGCCTGGAGCAAACCGGGGACTCACACCGGGGAGCTGTTTTTT,CAWSKPGTHTGELFF
TRBJ2-3,NA,15,TRBV6-5,TRBD2,TGTGCCAGCAGTTACAGTAATAGCGGGAGGGATACGCAGTATTTT,CASSYSNSGRDTQYF
TRBJ1-2,NA,14,TRBV4-1,NA,TGCGCCAGCAGCCAGGCCTTAAGCGCGCGGGGCTACACCTTC,CASSQALSARGYTF
TRBJ1-1,few,13,TRBV19,NA,TGTGCCAGTAAGTACCAGGGAGGCACTGAAGCTTTCTTT,CASKYQGGTEAFF
TRBJ2-7,NA,14,TRBV2,NA,TGTGCCAGCAGTGAGTCCCCCGGGGGCTACGAGCAGTACTTC,CASSESPGGYEQYF
TRBJ1-2,few,13,TRBV27,NA,TGTGCCAGCGCGTTGGGCGGGACCTATGGCTACACCTTC,CASALGGTYGYTF
TRBJ2-1,NA,16,TRBV3-1/TRBV3-2,TRBD2,TGTGCCAGCAGCCAGGGACTAGCGGGACAGTATTATGAGCAGTTCTTC,CASSQGLAGQYYEQFF
TRBJ2-1,NA,14,TRBV4-1,NA,TGCGCCAGCAGCCAAGAAGGTCCGAGGGATGAGCAGTTCTTC,CASSQEGPRDEQFF
TRBJ2-1,NA,16,TRBV6-6,TRBD2,TGTGCCAGCAGCCTAAACCGCCTACTAGCGGCGAATGAGCAGTTCTTC,CASSLNRLLAANEQFF
TRBJ2-2,NA,16,TRBV5-1,TRBD2,TGCGCCAGCAGCTTGGATCCGGGACTAGCAATCGGGGAGCTGTTTTTT,CASSLDPGLAIGELFF
TRBJ1-1,NA,11,TRBV28,NA,TGTGCCAGCAGTTTACGCACTGAAGCTTTCTTT,CASSLRTEAFF
TRBJ2-1,NA,16,TRBV6-1,TRBD2,TGTGCCAGCAGTGAAGAGTTAGCGGGAGGGAAAAATGAGCAGTTCTTC,CASSEELAGGKNEQFF
TRBJ1-2,NA,15,TRBV2,NA,TGTGCCAGCAGTGAAAAGTCAGGGATCAACTATGGCTACACCTTC,CASSEKSGINYGYTF
TRBJ2-3,NA,15,TRBV4-1,NA,TGCGCCAGCAGCCGAGTTGGGACTTCCTCGGATACGCAGTATTTT,CASSRVGTSSDTQYF
TRBJ1-6,NA,14,TRBV6-5,NA,TGTGCCAGCAGTTTACAGGGAAATAATTCACCCCTCCACTTT,CASSLQGNNSPLHF
TRBJ2-7,NA,15,TRBV28,TRBD1,TGTGCCAGCAGTTTAGACAGGGGGCTGAAAGACGAGCAGTACTTC,CASSLDRGLKDEQYF
TRBJ2-7,NA,18,TRBV4-1,TRBD2,TGCGCCAGCAGCCAAGATAGAGGTGCGAGCGGGATCGGCTACGAGCAGTACTTC,CASSQDRGASGIGYEQYF
TRBJ1-1,NA,14,TRBV5-6,TRBD1,TGTGCCAGCAGCCACGGACAGGGAGGGACTGAAGCTTTCTTT,CASSHGQGGTEAFF
TRBJ2-7,NA,15,TRBV4-1,TRBD2,TGCGCCAGCAGCCAAGATAAGGCGGGAGGGCTGGAGCAGTACTTC,CASSQDKAGGLEQYF
TRBJ1-1,NA,15,TRBV6-5,TRBD1,TGTGCCAGCAGTCCTAGGACAGGGGCGAACACTGAAGCTTTCTTT,CASSPRTGANTEAFF
TRBJ2-7,NA,12,TRBV6-5,NA,TGTGCCAGCGCTAGCTACTCCTACGAGCAGTACTTC,CASASYSYEQYF
TRBJ1-3,NA,14,TRBV2,NA,TGTGCCAGCAGTGAACGGGAAGTAGAAAACACCATATATTTT,CASSEREVENTIYF
TRBJ2-7,NA,12,TRBV19,NA,TGTGCCAGTAGTGGCGGGACCTACGAGCAGTACTTC,CASSGGTYEQYF
TRBJ1-1,NA,11,TRBV6-5,NA,TGTGCCAGCATGAGGAACACTGAAGCTTTCTTT,CASMRNTEAFF
TRBJ2-5,NA,17,TRBV10-3,TRBD2,TGTGCCATCAGTGAGTCCTCGGGACTAGCGGGAGAAGAGACCCAGTACTTC,CAISESSGLAGEETQYF
TRBJ2-7,NA,15,TRBV30,NA,TGTGCCTGGACCCCCCCAGGGGCGAGGGGCTACGAGCAGTACTTC,CAWTPPGARGYEQYF
TRBJ1-4,NA,14,TRBV12-5,NA,TGTGCTAGTGGTTTGCGCAGGGGCGGCGAAAAACTGTTTTTT,CASGLRRGGEKLFF
TRBJ1-3,NA,16,TRBV10-1,NA,TGCGCCAGCAGTGAGTCGTACAAGATCTCTGGAAACACCATATATTTT,CASSESYKISGNTIYF
TRBJ1-5,NA,15,TRBV15,NA,TGTGCCACCAGCTACCGACAGTCCCCCTATCAGCCCCAGCATTTT,CATSYRQSPYQPQHF
TRBJ2-5,NA,16,TRBV2,TRBD2,TGTGCCAGCAGTGTGATACTAGCGGGAGGGCAAGAGACCCAGTACTTC,CASSVILAGGQETQYF
TRBJ2-3,NA,12,TRBV30,TRBD1,TGTGCCTGGAGTGGGACAGGGAATACGCAGTATTTT,CAWSGTGNTQYF
TRBJ1-2,NA,17,TRBV9,NA,TGTGCCAGCAGCGCCGGATCAAACCAGGGCCCCGCGAATGGCTACACCTTC,CASSAGSNQGPANGYTF
TRBJ2-1,NA,16,TRBV28,TRBD2,TGTGCCAGCAGCCCCCCCCTTGGGGGAGGGAAGAATGAGCAGTTCTTC,CASSPPLGGGKNEQFF
TRBJ1-4,NA,15,TRBV4-1,TRBD1,TGCGCCAGCAGCCAGCCCGGGACAGGGAAAGAAAAACTGTTTTTT,CASSQPGTGKEKLFF
TRBJ2-3,NA,14,TRBV3-1/TRBV3-2,NA,TGTGCCAGCAGCCCCGGGGGGCCCGGAGATACGCAGTATTTT,CASSPGGPGDTQYF
TRBJ1-6,NA,14,TRBV5-1,TRBD1,TGCGCCAGCAGCCCGGGACAGGGGGCGGCAACCCTCCACTTT,CASSPGQGAATLHF
TRBJ2-7,NA,15,TRBV4-1,TRBD1,TGCGCCAGCAGTGACCCGGGACAGGGGCTCTACGAGCAGTACTTC,CASSDPGQGLYEQYF
TRBJ1-4,NA,15,TRBV24-1,TRBD1,TGTGCCACCAGTGATTTCGGGACAGATAATGAAAAACTGTTTTTT,CATSDFGTDNEKLFF
TRBJ2-2,NA,13,TRBV5-4,NA,TGTGCCAGCAGCTTTAGGGGCGCCGGGGAGCTGTTTTTT,CASSFRGAGELFF
TRBJ1-2,NA,18,TRBV5-4,TRBD1,TGTGCCAGCAGCTCACCCGGACAGGCCCCTAATGGGTTTTGGGGCTACACCTTC,CASSSPGQAPNGFWGYTF
TRBJ2-4,NA,15,TRBV11-2,NA,TGTGCCAGCAGCCAAGGGGCCGGAGCCAAAAACATTCAGTACTTC,CASSQGAGAKNIQYF
TRBJ2-3,NA,15,TRBV18,TRBD2,TGTGCCAGCTCACCACTAGCGGGAGGCACAGATACGCAGTATTTT,CASSPLAGGTDTQYF
TRBJ1-5,NA,13,TRBV6-1,NA,TGTGCCAGCAGTGAACAGGGCGCTCAGCCCCAGCATTTT,CASSEQGAQPQHF
TRBJ1-4,NA,15,TRBV6-5,TRBD1,TGTGCCAGCAGTTACTCGACAGGGAGAAATGAAAAACTGTTTTTT,CASSYSTGRNEKLFF
TRBJ1-2,NA,12,TRBV28,NA,TGTGCCAGCCTCGAAGGGGAAAATGGCTACACCTTC,CASLEGENGYTF